This TCR beta chain was recovered during a study of blood T cell repertoires in COVID-19. Study background: Specimens from acute and convalescent COVID-19 originated in the United States, Italy and Spain. Nucleic acid was either cDNA or gDNA, and it came from T cells, B-cell-depleted T cells, or PBMCs.

In the authors' workflow: Amplification of reference gene primers provided the estimated nucleated cell counts. Measured with immunoSEQ multiplex PCR; TCRdb has only the in-frame clones, and not every one. V and J calls plus clone size are reproduced from that table; the DNA served to infer D and trimming. This sample has 95,000 to 150,000 clones, with around nine tenths found just once. The CDR3 extends over 15 amino acids. The V gene end was trimmed by 1 base and the J gene end by 4 bases; junction bases not matched to a gene: 2. Per the germline V gene, CDR1 is SEHNR and CDR2 is FQNEAQ (reference sequence).

This receptor was identified in a woman of 80 years or more with acute or convalescent COVID-19. The sequencing sample was made of peripheral blood. The gene calls are TRBV7-9 and TRBJ1-1; 11 bases match TRBD1. The CDR3 DNA is TGTGCCAGCAGCTTAGGGACAGGGGGCGTCACTGAAGCTTTCTTT. Translating gives CASSLGTGGVTEAFF.